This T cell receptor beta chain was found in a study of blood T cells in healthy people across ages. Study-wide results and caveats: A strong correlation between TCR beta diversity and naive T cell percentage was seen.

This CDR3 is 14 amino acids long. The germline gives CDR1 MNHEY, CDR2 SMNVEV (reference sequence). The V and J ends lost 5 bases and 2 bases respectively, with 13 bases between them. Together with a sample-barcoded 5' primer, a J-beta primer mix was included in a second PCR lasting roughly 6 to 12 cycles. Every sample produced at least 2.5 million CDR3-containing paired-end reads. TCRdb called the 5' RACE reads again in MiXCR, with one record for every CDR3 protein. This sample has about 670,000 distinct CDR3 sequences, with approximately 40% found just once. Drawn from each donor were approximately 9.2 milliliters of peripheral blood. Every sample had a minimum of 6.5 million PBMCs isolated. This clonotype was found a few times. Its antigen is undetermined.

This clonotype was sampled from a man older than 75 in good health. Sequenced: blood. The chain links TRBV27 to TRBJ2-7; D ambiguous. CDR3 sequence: CASSPAARPYEQYF. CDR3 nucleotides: TGTGCCAGCAGTCCCGCAGCCAGACCCTACGAGCAGTACTTC.